The rows below give T cell receptor beta chains drawn from one sample of a study of blood T cell repertoires in COVID-19. Profiling relied on immunoSEQ multiplex PCR, and the TCRdb table lists in-frame clones only, not all of them. The sample shows about 140,000 clones, approximately 79% of them seen only once. Sequences were obtained from peripheral blood. The receptors stem from a man in his fifties or sixties with acute or convalescent COVID-19. CDR3s include the opening cysteine and the closing phenylalanine or tryptophan. The order of the fields is CDR3 DNA, CDR3 protein, D gene, J gene, clone size, V gene. D genes are given only for firm matches. For some rows the clone size is stated as once, few or many, or as a class when expanded; others skip it.

TGTGCCACCTCAGACAGGAGAGGTGAAAAACTGTTTTTT | CATSDRRGEKLFF | . | TRBJ1-4 | once | TRBV27
TGTGCCAGCAGTGAGGCAGCCGCCTACGAGCAGTACTTC | CASSEAAAYEQYF | . | TRBJ2-7 | . | TRBV6-2/TRBV6-3
TGTGCCACATCGCAAGGGGCAGCCTATGGCTACACCTTC | CATSQGAAYGYTF | . | TRBJ1-2 | . | TRBV24-1
TGTGCCAGCAGTTCACAGGGGAGCGGGGCCAACGTCCTGACTTTC | CASSSQGSGANVLTF | TRBD1 | TRBJ2-6 | . | TRBV28
TGCAGTGCTAGTTCCAGCGGGGGAACAGATACGCAGTATTTT | CSASSSGGTDTQYF | TRBD2 | TRBJ2-3 | . | TRBV20-1
TGTGCCAGCAGCGTAGCTGGGACAGGGGTTCAGCCCCAGCATTTT | CASSVAGTGVQPQHF | TRBD1 | TRBJ1-5 | . | TRBV9
TGTGCCAGCAGCGCCACGCCTGACCTACTCGCGGGAGTAGAGACCCAGTACTTC | CASSATPDLLAGVETQYF | TRBD2 | TRBJ2-5 | . | TRBV9
TGCGCCAGCAGTAGAAACAATGAGCAGTTCTTC | CASSRNNEQFF | . | TRBJ2-1 | . | TRBV5-1
TGTGCCAGCAGCCTAGACAGGGGCCCATACGAGCAGTACTTC | CASSLDRGPYEQYF | TRBD1 | TRBJ2-7 | . | TRBV7-6
TGCAGCGTTACCCCGACAGGGGGGGGCTACACCTTC | CSVTPTGGGYTF | TRBD1 | TRBJ1-2 | . | TRBV29-1
TGTGCCAGCAGTTACGAGGGACTTGATGGCTACACCTTC | CASSYEGLDGYTF | . | TRBJ1-2 | . | TRBV6-2/TRBV6-3
TGTGCCAGCAGCGGAGGCGGCACCTACGAGCAGTACTTC | CASSGGGTYEQYF | . | TRBJ2-7 | . | TRBV11-2
TGCGCCAGCAGCCCAGGCGGGGGAAACAATGAGCAGTTCTTC | CASSPGGGNNEQFF | TRBD2 | TRBJ2-1 | . | TRBV5-1
TGTGCCAGCAGCTTATATTGGCTAGCCGCCTACGAGCAGTACTTC | CASSLYWLAAYEQYF | . | TRBJ2-7 | . | TRBV7-2
TGTGCCAGCACCCGCGATGGCTATGGCTACACCTTC | CASTRDGYGYTF | . | TRBJ1-2 | few | TRBV6-5
TGTGCCAGCATCGACGGAGGGGCGAGGGATGGCTACACCTTC | CASIDGGARDGYTF | . | TRBJ1-2 | . | TRBV28
TGTGCCAGCAGTTCAGGACAGGGTCACTATGGCTACACCTTC | CASSSGQGHYGYTF | TRBD1 | TRBJ1-2 | few | TRBV6-5
TGTGCCATCAGTGGAGGGAATGGCTACACCTTC | CAISGGNGYTF | . | TRBJ1-2 | once | TRBV10-3
TGTGCCAGCTCACCATTAGGACAGGGAGCCAACGAGCAGTACTTC | CASSPLGQGANEQYF | TRBD1 | TRBJ2-7 | . | TRBV18
TGTGCCAGCAGCCAAGGGGTAGCGGGAGGACTACCGGGGACCCAGTACTTC | CASSQGVAGGLPGTQYF | TRBD2 | TRBJ2-5 | . | TRBV4-2
TGTGCCAGTAGTATAGGAGACAGGGTTGGTCGGCCCCAGCATTTT | CASSIGDRVGRPQHF | TRBD1 | TRBJ1-5 | . | TRBV19
TGTGCCAGCAGGAGACAGGGCTTCGGAAACACCATATATTTT | CASRRQGFGNTIYF | TRBD1 | TRBJ1-3 | . | TRBV3-1/TRBV3-2
TGTGCCAGCAGCTCCACAGGGCCCTATGGCTACACCTTC | CASSSTGPYGYTF | . | TRBJ1-2 | . | TRBV11-2
TGTGCCATCAGTGAGTCACCTACGACGGGCGGGGAGCTGTTTTTT | CAISESPTTGGELFF | . | TRBJ2-2 | . | TRBV10-3
TGCGCCAGCAGCCCGGGCGGGCTCGGCGCGAACACCGGGGAGCTGTTTTTT | CASSPGGLGANTGELFF | . | TRBJ2-2 | . | TRBV5-1
TGTGCCAGCAGCTTAGACCAGGGGGCTCGGCAGCCCCAGCATTTT | CASSLDQGARQPQHF | TRBD1 | TRBJ1-5 | few | TRBV7-2
TGCGCCAGCAGCCTGCAGCGTATGAACACTGAAGCTTTCTTT | CASSLQRMNTEAFF | . | TRBJ1-1 | . | TRBV5-1
TGTGCCAGCAGCCCCTCGGGACAGGGGCAGCCCCAGCATTTT | CASSPSGQGQPQHF | TRBD1 | TRBJ1-5 | . | TRBV9
TGTGCCTGCGGACAGAACACTGAAGCTTTCTTT | CACGQNTEAFF | . | TRBJ1-1 | . | TRBV30
TGTGCCAGCAGTGCCGGCGGGACTTTGGGAGAGACCCAGTACTTC | CASSAGGTLGETQYF | . | TRBJ2-5 | . | TRBV9
TGTGCCAGTAGTTTCGGACAGGGGGCAGGGATCGGGGAGCTGTTTTTT | CASSFGQGAGIGELFF | TRBD1 | TRBJ2-2 | . | TRBV19
TGTGCCAGCAGCGCCTGGGACAGCTCCTACGAGCAGTACTTC | CASSAWDSSYEQYF | TRBD1 | TRBJ2-7 | many | TRBV9
TGCGCCAGCAGCCAAGCCCTCGGACAGGGCTTTGGCTACACCTTC | CASSQALGQGFGYTF | TRBD1 | TRBJ1-2 | . | TRBV4-3
TGTGCCAGCAGCCATGGACCACAGGCGAACACAGATACGCAGTATTTT | CASSHGPQANTDTQYF | . | TRBJ2-3 | . | TRBV5-4
TGTGCCAGCAGTCCAGTAGGACAGGGGGCCCACGAGCAGTACTTC | CASSPVGQGAHEQYF | TRBD1 | TRBJ2-7 | . | TRBV5-6
TGTGCCAGCAGCTTCTTATCGGGAGGGCCGGAGACCCAGTACTTC | CASSFLSGGPETQYF | TRBD2 | TRBJ2-5 | few | TRBV5-4
TGTGCCAGCAGCTCCAACCTAGCGGGAGTTTTTAATGAGCAGTTCTTC | CASSSNLAGVFNEQFF | TRBD2 | TRBJ2-1 | few | TRBV7-3
TGCGCCAGCAGGTCACTACTGAACACTGAAGCTTTCTTT | CASRSLLNTEAFF | . | TRBJ1-1 | once | TRBV5-1
TGTGCCAGTAGCGCTGGGACAGGCACACAAGAGACCCAGTACTTC | CASSAGTGTQETQYF | TRBD1 | TRBJ2-5 | . | TRBV19
TGTGCCAGTAGTATCAACCCGACTAGCGGGGAGACCCAGTACTTC | CASSINPTSGETQYF | TRBD2 | TRBJ2-5 | . | TRBV19
TGTGCCAGCCGGGACAGGGGGGCCGGCACTGAAGCTTTCTTT | CASRDRGAGTEAFF | TRBD1 | TRBJ1-1 | few | TRBV19
TGCGCCAGCAGCCTTCAGACTTTAACTAATGAAAAACTGTTTTTT | CASSLQTLTNEKLFF | . | TRBJ1-4 | few | TRBV4-3
TGTGCCAGCACCTTTCCCCCCGGAAACACCATATATTTT | CASTFPPGNTIYF | . | TRBJ1-3 | . | TRBV12-3/TRBV12-4
TGCAGCGTTGCGGGACAACTCTCCTACGAGCAGTACTTC | CSVAGQLSYEQYF | . | TRBJ2-7 | . | TRBV29-1
TGTGCCAGCTCATTAGGGACAGCGAACACTGAAGCTTTCTTT | CASSLGTANTEAFF | TRBD1 | TRBJ1-1 | few | TRBV18